This T cell receptor beta chain was obtained from a study of T cells after somatic rescue of genetic block. Assay used: immunoSEQ multiplex PCR; TCRdb lists only in-frame clones, some missing. The sample yields 110,000 or so clones, 80% to 95% seen once. Looked up from germline, CDR1 is SGHVS and CDR2 is FQNEAQ. The CDR3 covers 14 residues. Between the trimmed V and J ends, which lost 5 bases and 2 bases, there was a span of 10 bases. The source of this sequence is a woman aged 18-29 years. The sequenced sample consisted of peripheral blood mononuclear cells (PBMCs). The V and J genes are TRBV7-8 and TRBJ1-3, with a possible D match to TRBD1 (6 bases). This chain's CDR3 is CASSETGAGNTIYF. CDR3 DNA sequence: TGTGCCAGCAGCGAGACAGGAGCTGGAAACACCATATATTTT.